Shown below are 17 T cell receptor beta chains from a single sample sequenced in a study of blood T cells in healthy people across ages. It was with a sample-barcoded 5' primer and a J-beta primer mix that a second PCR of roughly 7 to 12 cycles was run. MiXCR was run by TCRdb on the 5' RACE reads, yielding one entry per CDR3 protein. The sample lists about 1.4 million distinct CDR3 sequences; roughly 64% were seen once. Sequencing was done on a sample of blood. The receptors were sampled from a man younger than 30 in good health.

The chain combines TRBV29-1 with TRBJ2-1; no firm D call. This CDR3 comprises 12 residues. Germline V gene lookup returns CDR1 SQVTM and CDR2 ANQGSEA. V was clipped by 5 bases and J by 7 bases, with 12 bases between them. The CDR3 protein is CSVSSAQNEQFF. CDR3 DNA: TGCAGCGTTTCCTCCGCCCAAAATGAGCAGTTCTTC.

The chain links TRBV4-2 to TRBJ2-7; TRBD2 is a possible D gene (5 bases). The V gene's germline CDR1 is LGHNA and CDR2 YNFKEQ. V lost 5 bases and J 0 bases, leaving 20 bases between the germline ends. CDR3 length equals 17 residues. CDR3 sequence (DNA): TGTGCCAGCAGCGAAAGAGGGAGCATAATGACCTCCTACGAGCAGTACTTC. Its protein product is CASSERGSIMTSYEQYF.

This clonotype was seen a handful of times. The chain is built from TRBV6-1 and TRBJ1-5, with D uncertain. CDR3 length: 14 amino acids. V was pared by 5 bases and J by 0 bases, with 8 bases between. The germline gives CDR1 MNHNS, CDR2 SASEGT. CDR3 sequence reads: CASSPRNSNQPQHF. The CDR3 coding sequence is TGTGCCAGCAGTCCCAGGAATAGCAATCAGCCCCAGCATTTT.

The CDR3 spells CASSLSSSGRVHEQFF. The CDR3 nucleotides read TGTGCCAGCAGTTTGTCGAGTAGCGGGAGGGTTCATGAGCAGTTCTTC. The rearrangement joins TRBV12-3 or TRBV12-4 to TRBJ2-1; 11 positions agree with TRBD2. The CDR3 consists of 16 residues. Trimming took 3 bases from V and 8 from J; bases not matched to a gene: 9.

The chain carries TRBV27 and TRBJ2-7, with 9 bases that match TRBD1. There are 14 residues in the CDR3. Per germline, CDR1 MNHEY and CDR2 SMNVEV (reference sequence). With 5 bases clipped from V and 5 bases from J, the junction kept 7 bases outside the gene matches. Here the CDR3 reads CASSARTGADEQYF. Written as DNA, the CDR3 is TGTGCCAGCAGTGCTCGGACAGGGGCCGACGAGCAGTACTTC.

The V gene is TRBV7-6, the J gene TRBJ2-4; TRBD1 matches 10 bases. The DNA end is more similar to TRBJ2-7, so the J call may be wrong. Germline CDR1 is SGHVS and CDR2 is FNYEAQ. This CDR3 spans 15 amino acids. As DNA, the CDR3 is TGTGCCAGCAGCTTATACGACAGGGGGCGGGACGAGCAGTACTTC. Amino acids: CASSLYDRGRDEQYF.

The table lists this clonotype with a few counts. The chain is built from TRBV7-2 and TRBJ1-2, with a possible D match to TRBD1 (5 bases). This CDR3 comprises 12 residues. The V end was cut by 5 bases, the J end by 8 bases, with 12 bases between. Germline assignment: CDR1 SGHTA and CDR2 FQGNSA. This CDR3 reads CASSLQVGGYTF. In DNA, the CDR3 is TGTGCCAGCAGCCTACAGGTTGGGGGCTACACCTTC. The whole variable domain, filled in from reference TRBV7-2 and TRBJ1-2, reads GAGVSQSPSNKVTEKGKDVELRCDPISGHTALYWYRQSLGQGLEFLIYFQGNSAPDKSGLPSDRFSAERTGGSVSTLTIQRTQQEDSAVYLCASSLQVGGYTFGSGTRLTVV.

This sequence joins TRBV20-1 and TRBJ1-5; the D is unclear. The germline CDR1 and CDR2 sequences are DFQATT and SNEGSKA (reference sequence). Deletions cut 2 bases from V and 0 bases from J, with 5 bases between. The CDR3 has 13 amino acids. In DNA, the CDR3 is TGCAGTGCTAGACACGGTAGCAATCAGCCCCAGCATTTT. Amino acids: CSARHGSNQPQHF.

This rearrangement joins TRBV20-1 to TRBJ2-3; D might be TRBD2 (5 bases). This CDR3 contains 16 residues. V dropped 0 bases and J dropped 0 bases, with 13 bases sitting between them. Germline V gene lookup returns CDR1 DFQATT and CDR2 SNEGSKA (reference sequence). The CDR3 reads CSAREGRRSSTDTQYF. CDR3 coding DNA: TGCAGTGCTAGAGAAGGAAGGAGGTCTAGCACAGATACGCAGTATTTT.

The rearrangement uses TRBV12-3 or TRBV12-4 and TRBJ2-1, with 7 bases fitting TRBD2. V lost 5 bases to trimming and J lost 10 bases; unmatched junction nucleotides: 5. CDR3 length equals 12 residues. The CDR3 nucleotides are TGTGCCAGCAGTCGGGGAGCGGGGGAGCAGTTCTTC. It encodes CASSRGAGEQFF.

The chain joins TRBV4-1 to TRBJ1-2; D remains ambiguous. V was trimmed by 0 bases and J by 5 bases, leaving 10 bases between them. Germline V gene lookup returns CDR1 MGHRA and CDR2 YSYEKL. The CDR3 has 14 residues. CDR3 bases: TGCGCCAGCAGCCAAGACCCGGGATTATATGGCTACACCTTC. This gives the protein CASSQDPGLYGYTF.

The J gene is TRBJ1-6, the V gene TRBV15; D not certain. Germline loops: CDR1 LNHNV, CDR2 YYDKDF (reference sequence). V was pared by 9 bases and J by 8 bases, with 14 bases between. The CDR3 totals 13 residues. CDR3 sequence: CATTSNMDSPLHF. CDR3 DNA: TGTGCCACGACTAGTAACATGGATTCACCCCTCCACTTT.

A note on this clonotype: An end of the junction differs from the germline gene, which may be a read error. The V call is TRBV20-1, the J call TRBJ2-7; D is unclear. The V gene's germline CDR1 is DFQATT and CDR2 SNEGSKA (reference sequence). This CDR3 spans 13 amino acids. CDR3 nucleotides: TGCAGTGCTAGAGACATAACCTCCTACGTGCAGTACTTC. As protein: CSARDITSYVQYF.

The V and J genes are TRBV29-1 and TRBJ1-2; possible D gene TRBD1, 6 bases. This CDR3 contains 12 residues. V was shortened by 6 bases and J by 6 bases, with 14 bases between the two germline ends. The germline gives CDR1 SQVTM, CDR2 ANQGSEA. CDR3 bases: TGCAGCGTGTTTACAGGGAATGATGGCTACACCTTC. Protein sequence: CSVFTGNDGYTF.

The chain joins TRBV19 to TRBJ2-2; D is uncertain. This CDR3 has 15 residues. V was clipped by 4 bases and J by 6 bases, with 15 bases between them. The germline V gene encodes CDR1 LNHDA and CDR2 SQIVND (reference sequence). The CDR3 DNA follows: TGTGCCAGTAGTAGCCATGATTGGAGAGCCGGGGAGCTGTTTTTT. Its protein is CASSSHDWRAGELFF.

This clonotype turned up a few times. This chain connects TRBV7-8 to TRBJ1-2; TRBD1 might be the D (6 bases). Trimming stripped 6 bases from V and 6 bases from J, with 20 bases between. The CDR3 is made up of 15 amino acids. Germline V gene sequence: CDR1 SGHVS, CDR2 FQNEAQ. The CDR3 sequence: CASRRTATKTDGYTF. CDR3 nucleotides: TGTGCCAGCAGGCGGACAGCGACAAAGACGGATGGCTACACCTTC.

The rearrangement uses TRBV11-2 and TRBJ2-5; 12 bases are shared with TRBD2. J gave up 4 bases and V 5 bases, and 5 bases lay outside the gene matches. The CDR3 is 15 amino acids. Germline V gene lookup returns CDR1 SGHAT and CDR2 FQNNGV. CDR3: CASSHPSGRGETQYF. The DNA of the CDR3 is TGTGCCAGCAGCCATCCTAGCGGGAGGGGAGAGACCCAGTACTTC.